The clone carrying this T cell receptor beta chain was detected a few times. What it binds is not known. Total RNA, at least 6 micrograms per sample, came from PBMCs. The CDR3 runs 13 residues. V lost 7 bases to trimming and J lost 7 bases, with 16 bases between them. CDR1 is SGHTA and CDR2 is FQGNSA in the germline V gene. The data were taken from a study of blood T cells in healthy people across ages. Study outcomes and limitations: Getting older went along with TCR beta diversity per million T cells dropping roughly linearly. CMV status of donors was unknown, possibly confounding expanded clonotype changes.

Through a sample-barcoded 5' primer and a J-beta primer mix, a second PCR was run for 7 to 11 cycles. A single record per CDR3 protein comes from TCRdb applying MiXCR to the 5' RACE reads. The data show 1.4 million to 1.5 million distinct CDR3 sequences, with around two fifths seen just once and roughly 7.7% held by the top ten. This TCR derives from a woman aged 18-30 years in good health. The material sequenced was blood. This sequence joins TRBV7-2 and TRBJ1-2; D is unresolved. The CDR3 spells CASTPRLRGGYTF. The CDR3 DNA reads as TGTGCCAGCACCCCAAGGCTTCGTGGTGGCTACACCTTC.